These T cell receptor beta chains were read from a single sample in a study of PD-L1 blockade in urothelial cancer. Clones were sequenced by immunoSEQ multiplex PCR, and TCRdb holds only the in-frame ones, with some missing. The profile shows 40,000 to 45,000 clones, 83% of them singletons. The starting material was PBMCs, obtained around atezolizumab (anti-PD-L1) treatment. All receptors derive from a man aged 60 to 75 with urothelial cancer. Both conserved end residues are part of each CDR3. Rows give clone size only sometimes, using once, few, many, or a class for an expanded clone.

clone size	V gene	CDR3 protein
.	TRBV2	CASSEGLRELADPGVETQYF
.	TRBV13	CASTWGQANEKLFF
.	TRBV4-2	CASSSGYSSQPQHF
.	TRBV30	CAWSSSAGLQETQYF
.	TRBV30	CAWRDKGAGELFF
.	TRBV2	CASSEQGLSVAGELFF
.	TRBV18	CASSPPETFGYEQYF
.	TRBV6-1	CASSTGTGPLRAFF
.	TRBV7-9	CASSQDYTIYF
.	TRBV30	CAWSTTSGDRQFF
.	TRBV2	CASTEKGLGQGNEKLFF
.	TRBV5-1	CASSSGTSGNNEQFF
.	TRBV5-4	CASSFDSGVHNEQFF
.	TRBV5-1	CASSPGQGGETQYF
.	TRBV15	CATSPGNGAGEETQYF
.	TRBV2	CASSDRREPYNEQFF
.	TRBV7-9	CASSLGTGTEAFF
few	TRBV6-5	CASGRSSGETQYF
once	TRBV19	CASSIDFLGTGELFF
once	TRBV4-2	CTSSRRGGQQNEKLFF
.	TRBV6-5	CASRRGSGDTQYF
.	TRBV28	CAARGEDNYGYTF
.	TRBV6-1	CASSEISGGGNSPLHF
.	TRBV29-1	CSVEGQTNTEAFF
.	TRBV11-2	CASSLVSPAVSLPDTQYF
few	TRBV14	CASSQGNRNTEAFF
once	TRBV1	CTSNPDRANTGELFF
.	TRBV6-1	CASRVGSRSEAFF
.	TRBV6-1	CASNEIQGRKTQYF
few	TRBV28	CASSTRASNQPQHF
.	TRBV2	CASSESRGQETQYF
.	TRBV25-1	CASSVAGGNLEQYF
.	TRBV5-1	CASSLALAGNTGELFF
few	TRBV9	CASSVGGGAYGYTF
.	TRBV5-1	CASSLAWGRGETQYF
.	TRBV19	CASSIDLGGLVFGTEAFF
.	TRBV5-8	CASSSELAGDETQYF
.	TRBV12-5	CASGPSGDRGQAFF
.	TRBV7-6	CASSLQGWETQYF
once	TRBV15	CATSRHGVNTEAFF
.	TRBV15	CATSGPSSGNTIYF
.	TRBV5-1	CASSIGQGHSPLHF
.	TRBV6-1	CASSEAQGQNSPLHF
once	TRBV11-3	CASSLARGVDTQYF
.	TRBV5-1	CASSWQSDTQYF
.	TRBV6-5	CASSSDNRGPGELFF
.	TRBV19	CASSRKGPLKGEQYF
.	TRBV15	CATSRRQNTEAFF
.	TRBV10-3	CAISGKGARGTEAFF
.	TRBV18	CASSPAPQNSYEQYF
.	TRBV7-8	CASSSVTSGLPVYEQYF
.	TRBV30	CAWRTQGHTGELFF
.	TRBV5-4	CASSTAGGPDYGYTF
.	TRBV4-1	CASSQGWTGKPGYTF
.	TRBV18	CASSQDREENQPQHF
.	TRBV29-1	CSVEGQETQYF
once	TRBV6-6	CASRPGQGYNEQFF
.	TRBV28	CASSLPSGGRDTQYF
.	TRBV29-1	CSAHGQVPTGELFF